This T cell receptor beta chain was sequenced in a study of T cells in Graves' hyperthyroidism and ophthalmopathy. The CDR3 runs to 14 residues. Between the trimmed V and J ends, which lost 4 bases and 4 bases, there was a span of 14 bases. The germline V gene encodes CDR1 SGHTA and CDR2 FQGNSA. Template material for amplifying TCR beta CDR3 regions consisted of RNA transcripts. HTBI primers were the set used in a first-round RT-PCR of the TCR CDR3. Each CDR3 protein gets one entry after TCRdb re-called the multiplex PCR reads with MiXCR. Of under 350,000 distinct CDR3 sequences listed, about 18% are singletons. This clonotype came up a few times.

The receptor was isolated from a woman aged 55-69 years with Graves' ophthalmopathy. The chain is built from TRBV7-2 and TRBJ2-7; D may be TRBD2 (6 bases). Sequences were obtained from blood. The DNA of the CDR3 is TGTGCCAGCAGCTCCGGGACTTCCCGATACGAGCAGTACTTC. It codes for CASSSGTSRYEQYF.